The 9 T cell receptor beta chains reported below all come from one sample, sequenced in a study of T cell responses to AZD1222 COVID-19 vaccine. The data were produced by immunoSEQ multiplex PCR, yet TCRdb's version contains in-frame clones alone and is incomplete. The data show about 92,000 clones, about 90% seen once. The material was peripheral blood, obtained on day 0 of AZD1222 vaccination. All receptors derive from an adult in good health.

This clone was picked up one time. V gene TRBV7-3 combines with J gene TRBJ1-1; D is unclear. Trimming left V 3 bases short and J 0 bases short, with 8 bases between. The CDR3 is 14 amino acids. Germline assignment: CDR1 SGHTA and CDR2 FQGTGA. CDR3 loop: CASSFYGLNTEAFF. DNA of the CDR3: TGTGCCAGCAGCTTTTATGGGCTGAACACTGAAGCTTTCTTT.

This clone has just one count. J is TRBJ2-7 and V is TRBV28; 8 bases are a match to TRBD1. Germline V gene data show CDR1 as MDHEN and CDR2 as SYDVKM. The CDR3 extends over 14 amino acids. Trimming at V came to 7 bases and at J to 2 bases, leaving 7 bases not matched to a gene. The CDR3 reads CASNPRDRPYEQYF. CDR3 bases: TGTGCCAGCAACCCCCGGGACAGGCCCTACGAGCAGTACTTC.

This chain links TRBV4-3 with TRBJ1-5; D is unresolved. The CDR3 runs 13 residues. V gave up 4 bases and J gave up 9 bases, with 13 bases separating them. Germline values: CDR1 LGHNA, CDR2 YSLEER. Here the CDR3 reads CASSLTELGPQHF. CDR3 coding DNA: TGCGCCAGCAGCCTCACCGAGCTAGGGCCCCAGCATTTT.

The J gene is TRBJ1-5, the V gene TRBV24-1; D possibly corresponds to TRBD1 (5 bases). The CDR3 loop spans 17 amino acids. The germline V gene has CDR1 KGHDR and CDR2 SFDVKD. V was cut by 0 bases and J by 6 bases, with 17 bases left in between. The CDR3 loop reads CATSDLDSRSDSQPQHF. As DNA, the CDR3 is TGTGCCACCAGTGATTTGGACAGTAGGAGTGACAGTCAGCCCCAGCATTTT.

This clone was recorded once. V is TRBV14 and J is TRBJ1-2; a possible D gene is TRBD1 (5 bases). CDR1 SGHDN and CDR2 FVKESK come from the germline V gene. The CDR3 contains 16 residues. V lost 4 bases and J 5 bases, leaving 20 bases between the germline ends. DNA of the CDR3: TGTGCCAGCAGCCCCGCGGCGTTTGGGGCTGAATATGGCTACACCTTC. It is translated as CASSPAAFGAEYGYTF. Complete variable domain (other parts from reference TRBV14 and TRBJ1-2): EAGVTQFPSHSVIEKGQTVTLRCDPISGHDNLYWYRRVMGKEIKFLLHFVKESKQDESGMPNNRFLAERTGGTYSTLKVQPAELEDSGVYFCASSPAAFGAEYGYTFGSGTRLTVV.

The V call is TRBV19, the J call TRBJ2-3, with D hard to call. This CDR3 region has 16 residues. Germline CDR1 and CDR2: LNHDA and SQIVND (reference sequence). With 3 bases removed from V and 2 bases from J, the gap between germline ends came to 15 bases. The CDR3 reads CASSMSPPLATDTQYF. The DNA for the CDR3 is TGTGCCAGTAGTATGAGCCCCCCGCTTGCCACAGATACGCAGTATTTT. Complete variable domain (other parts from reference TRBV19 and TRBJ2-3): DGGITQSPKYLFRKEGQNVTLSCEQNLNHDAMYWYRQDPGQGLRLIYYSQIVNDFQKGDIAEGYSVSREKKESFPLTVTSAQKNPTAFYLCASSMSPPLATDTQYFGPGTRLTVL.

The V and J genes are TRBV18 and TRBJ2-7, with 9 bases that match TRBD2. V was pared by 4 bases and J by 0 bases, with 7 bases of the junction left unmatched. The CDR3 has 16 residues. Looked up from germline, CDR1 is KGHSH and CDR2 is LQKENI. CDR3 sequence: CASSLSGGGASYEQYF. In nucleotides, the CDR3 is TGTGCCAGCTCACTGTCCGGCGGGGGGGCCTCCTACGAGCAGTACTTC.

Only a few counts were recorded for this clone. V usage is TRBV5-1 and J usage is TRBJ2-2; a weak D match, TRBD2 (5 bases). This CDR3 is 15 amino acids long. Germline CDR1 is SGHRS and CDR2 is YFSETQ. V was shortened by 3 bases and J by 3 bases, with 12 bases between the two germline ends. CDR3 residues: CASSSRADDTGELFF. The CDR3 DNA is TGCGCCAGCAGCTCGAGAGCGGATGACACCGGGGAGCTGTTTTTT.

This chain uses TRBV11-2 with TRBJ2-1; TRBD1 is a possible D gene (5 bases). The CDR3 is 13 residues long. The germline CDR1 and CDR2 sequences are SGHAT and FQNNGV. V gave up 5 bases and J gave up 3 bases, with 8 bases separating them. The CDR3 protein is CASSRRVYNEQFF. CDR3 in DNA: TGTGCCAGCAGCCGCAGGGTCTACAATGAGCAGTTCTTC.